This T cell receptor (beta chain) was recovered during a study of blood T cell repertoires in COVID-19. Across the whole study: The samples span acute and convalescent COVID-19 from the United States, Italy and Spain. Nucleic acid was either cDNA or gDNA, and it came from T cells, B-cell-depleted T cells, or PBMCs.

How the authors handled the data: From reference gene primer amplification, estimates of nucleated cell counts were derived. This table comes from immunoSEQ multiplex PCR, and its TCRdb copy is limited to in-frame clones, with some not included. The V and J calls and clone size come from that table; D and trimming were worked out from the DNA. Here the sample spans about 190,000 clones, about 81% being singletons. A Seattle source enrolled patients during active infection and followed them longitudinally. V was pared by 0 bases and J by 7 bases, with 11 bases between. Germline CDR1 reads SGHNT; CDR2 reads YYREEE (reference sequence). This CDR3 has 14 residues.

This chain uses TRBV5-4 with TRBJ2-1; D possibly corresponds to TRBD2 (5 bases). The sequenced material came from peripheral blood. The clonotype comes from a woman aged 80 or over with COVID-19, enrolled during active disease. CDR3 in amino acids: CASSLGNPGNEQFF. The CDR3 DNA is TGTGCCAGCAGCTTGGGAAACCCGGGGAATGAGCAGTTCTTC. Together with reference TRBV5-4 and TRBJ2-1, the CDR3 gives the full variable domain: ETGVTQSPTHLIKTRGQQVTLRCSSQSGHNTVSWYQQALGQGPQFIFQYYREEENGRGNFPPRFSGLQFPNYSSELNVNALELDDSALYLCASSLGNPGNEQFFGPGTRLTVL.